This paragraph reports one T cell receptor (beta chain). Its target is unknown. This specimen comes from a study of OX40 agonist ivuxolimab in advanced cancers. Study in general: The drug used for patients, ivuxolimab, was an agonistic anti-OX40 (CD134) antibody. The study's findings and limits: Relative to CD4+ cells, CD8+ T cells on average had more expanded clones.

The data were produced by immunoSEQ multiplex PCR, yet TCRdb's version contains in-frame clones alone and is incomplete. The repertoire holds 90,000 or so clones, with roughly 90% as singletons. This TCR came from an adult with an advanced solid tumor such as melanoma, head and neck, liver or kidney cancer. The sample here was CD4+ or CD8+ T cells sorted from blood, taken in a trial of the OX40 agonist ivuxolimab.

The CDR3: CASSYYNEQFF. In nucleotides, the CDR3 is TGCGCCAGCAGCTATTACAATGAGCAGTTCTTC. The chain joins TRBV5-1 to TRBJ2-1, with D hard to call. The CDR3 totals 11 residues. Germline loops: CDR1 SGHRS, CDR2 YFSETQ. The V end was cut by 3 bases, the J end by 4 bases, with 2 bases between.